A selection of T cell receptor beta chains follows, all from one sample in a study of CD8 T cells in Susac syndrome. TCRdb fed the immunoSEQ multiplex PCR reads into MiXCR, producing one record per CDR3 protein. This sample carries approximately 230,000 distinct CDR3 sequences, around 93% of them seen once, and the ten largest clones take around 0.067%. The specimen was CD4+ T cells from PBMCs. All receptors derive from a human donor with multiple sclerosis. CDR3s include the opening cysteine and the closing phenylalanine or tryptophan. Each record gives: clone size, CDR3 length, D gene, J gene, V gene, CDR3 protein, CDR3 DNA. D genes are given only for firm matches. Only some rows state a clone size, as once, few, many or a class for expanded clones.

size: -; length: 14; D: -; J: TRBJ1-2; V: TRBV6-1; CDR3: CASSESGNNYGYTF; DNA: TGTGCCAGCAGTGAATCCGGGAACAACTATGGCTACACCTTC
size: -; length: 14; D: -; J: TRBJ1-3; V: TRBV2; CDR3: CASSEGGSGNTIYF; DNA: TGTGCCAGCAGTGAGGGGGGATCTGGAAACACCATATATTTT
size: -; length: 16; D: TRBD1; J: TRBJ2-7; V: TRBV27; CDR3: CASSSRTGVTSYEQYF; DNA: TGTGCCAGCAGTAGCCGGACAGGGGTGACCTCCTACGAGCAGTACTTC
size: -; length: 14; D: -; J: TRBJ2-1; V: TRBV7-9; CDR3: CASSYYTGVGEQFF; DNA: TGTGCCAGCAGCTATTATACGGGAGTAGGTGAGCAGTTCTTC
size: -; length: 13; D: -; J: TRBJ1-1; V: TRBV5-1; CDR3: CASSNGENTEAFF; DNA: TGCGCCAGCAGCAACGGGGAGAACACTGAAGCTTTCTTT
size: -; length: 15; D: TRBD2; J: TRBJ2-3; V: TRBV20-1; CDR3: CSASERGPITDTQYF; DNA: TGCAGTGCTAGTGAGCGGGGGCCAATCACAGATACGCAGTATTTT
size: -; length: 14; D: -; J: TRBJ2-7; V: TRBV3-1; CDR3: CASSQDPGLREQYF; DNA: TGTGCCAGCAGCCAAGATCCGGGACTTCGCGAGCAGTACTTC
size: -; length: 15; D: TRBD2; J: TRBJ2-2; V: TRBV6-2/TRBV6-3; CDR3: CASSFAGVGSGELFF; DNA: TGTGCCAGCAGTTTCGCGGGAGTGGGAAGCGGGGAGCTGTTTTTT
size: few; length: 15; D: -; J: TRBJ1-1; V: TRBV18; CDR3: CASSPPTGSNTEAFF; DNA: TGTGCCAGCTCACCACCGACAGGCTCGAACACTGAAGCTTTCTTT
size: -; length: 14; D: -; J: TRBJ2-2; V: TRBV7-9; CDR3: CASSLARNTGELFF; DNA: TGTGCCAGCAGCTTAGCCAGAAACACCGGGGAGCTGTTTTTT
size: -; length: 14; D: -; J: TRBJ2-2; V: TRBV9; CDR3: CASDRDWNTGELFF; DNA: TGTGCCAGCGACCGGGACTGGAACACCGGGGAGCTGTTTTTT